Following are 23 T cell receptor beta chains from one sample sequenced in a study of cytomegalovirus exposure and HLA in healthy donors. A multiplex PCR was run with 60 Vbeta primers and 13 Jbeta primers. Sequenced by immunoSEQ multiplex PCR; TCRdb stores in-frame clones only, minus some. The sample lists about 120,000 clones, around 80% seen once, with roughly a fifth in the top ten. Sequenced sample: PBMCs. All receptors derive from a man aged 30 to 39 in good health and CMV-seropositive.

This sequence joins TRBV7-2 and TRBJ2-1; TRBD2 matches 8 bases. The junction had 7 bases not matched to a gene; V was cut back by 5 bases and J by 4 bases. Germline CDR1 reads SGHTA; CDR2 reads FQGNSA. The CDR3 totals 15 residues. The CDR3 bases are TGTGCCAGCAGCCGACGGGGGGGCGCATACAATGAGCAGTTCTTC. It is translated as CASSRRGGAYNEQFF.

The V gene is TRBV6-1, the J gene TRBJ1-2; unclear D gene. Trimming removed 1 base at V and 2 bases at J, with 11 bases between. This CDR3 is 15 amino acids long. The germline V gene encodes CDR1 MNHNS and CDR2 SASEGT. CDR3 in amino acids: CASSEGGEVNYGYTF. The CDR3, as DNA: TGTGCCAGCAGTGAAGGTGGAGAAGTCAACTATGGCTACACCTTC.

This chain uses TRBV7-9 with TRBJ1-3; possible D gene TRBD1, 5 bases. The germline gives CDR1 SEHNR, CDR2 FQNEAQ (reference sequence). The CDR3 consists of 15 residues. Trimming cost V 2 bases and J 0 bases, with 8 bases left between them. In nucleotides, the CDR3 is TGTGCCAGCAGCTTAACAGGATCCTCTGGAAACACCATATATTTT. It encodes CASSLTGSSGNTIYF.

The gene calls are TRBV29-1 and TRBJ2-7, with TRBD2 identical over 10 bases. In germline, CDR1 is SQVTM, CDR2 ANQGSEA. Losses at the gene ends were 8 bases for V and 2 bases for J; bases not matched to a gene: 21. CDR3 length equals 18 residues. The CDR3: CSLRLWVAGGTGTYEQYF. The CDR3 DNA follows: TGCAGCCTGCGACTCTGGGTAGCGGGGGGAACGGGGACCTACGAGCAGTACTTC.

This chain uses TRBV6-5 with TRBJ1-6, with TRBD1 matching over 8 bases. Germline CDR1 reads MNHEY; CDR2 reads SVGAGI. The CDR3 covers 15 residues. V shed 0 bases, J shed 7 bases, and the junction held 2 bases outside the gene matches. CDR3 sequence (DNA): TGTGCCAGCAGTTACTCGGGACAGGACAATTCACCCCTCCACTTT. Amino acids: CASSYSGQDNSPLHF.

This chain joins TRBV5-6 and TRBJ2-1; D is ambiguous. The V end was cut by 2 bases, the J end by 5 bases, with 20 bases between. Germline assignment: CDR1 SGHDT and CDR2 YYEEEE. The CDR3 is 17 amino acids. CDR3 in amino acids: CASSLGQYRETNNEQFF. As DNA, the CDR3 is TGTGCCAGCAGCTTAGGCCAATACAGAGAGACAAACAATGAGCAGTTCTTC.

In regard to this clone: This specimen includes other DNA sequences encoding the same CDR3. The V gene is TRBV5-1, the J gene TRBJ1-2; TRBD1 matches 7 bases. CDR1 and CDR2 from the germline V gene are SGHRS and YFSETQ. Germline trimming cut 4 bases from V and 2 bases from J; bases unmatched to any gene: 5. The CDR3 covers 14 residues. This CDR3 reads CASSQGTANYGYTF. CDR3 sequence (DNA): TGCGCCAGCAGCCAAGGGACAGCGAACTATGGCTACACCTTC.

The gene calls are TRBV19 and TRBJ2-3, with TRBD1 matching over 8 bases. V dropped 6 bases and J dropped 4; count of bases not matched to a gene: 12. Germline V gene lookup returns CDR1 LNHDA and CDR2 SQIVND (reference sequence). The CDR3 covers 16 residues. The CDR3 spells CASSAIGQGSSDTQYF. The CDR3 DNA reads as TGTGCCAGTAGCGCTATTGGACAGGGTAGCTCAGATACGCAGTATTTT.

The J gene is TRBJ1-1, the V gene TRBV5-1; D perhaps matches TRBD1 (6 bases). Trimming cost V 4 bases and J 3 bases, with 10 bases left between them. This CDR3 comprises 13 residues. Germline loops: CDR1 SGHRS, CDR2 YFSETQ. CDR3 bases: TGCGCCAGCAGCCCTGACAGGTACACTGAAGCTTTCTTT. Translated: CASSPDRYTEAFF. Variable domain in full (rest from reference TRBV5-1 and TRBJ1-1): KAGVTQTPRYLIKTRGQQVTLSCSPISGHRSVSWYQQTPGQGLQFLFEYFSETQRNKGNFPGRFSGRQFSNSRSEMNVSTLELGDSALYLCASSPDRYTEAFFGQGTRLTVV.

V is TRBV2 and J is TRBJ1-1, with D perhaps matching TRBD1 (6 bases). The V end was cut by 5 bases, the J end by 7 bases, with 11 bases between. Germline V gives CDR1 SNHLY, CDR2 FYNNEI. The length of the CDR3 is 12 residues. The chain's CDR3 is CASSPQGLEAFF. CDR3 DNA sequence: TGTGCCAGCAGTCCTCAGGGGCTTGAAGCTTTCTTT. Filled out from reference TRBV2 and TRBJ1-1, the complete variable domain reads EPEVTQTPSHQVTQMGQEVILRCVPISNHLYFYWYRQILGQKVEFLVSFYNNEISEKSEIFDDQFSVERPDGSNFTLKIRSTKLEDSAMYFCASSPQGLEAFFGQGTRLTVV.

The chain couples TRBV5-6 to TRBJ2-7, with D perhaps TRBD1 (7 bases). The CDR3 totals 14 residues. CDR1 and CDR2 from the germline V gene are SGHDT and YYEEEE. Trimming took 3 bases from V and 5 from J, leaving 15 bases between them. This CDR3 is CASSSETGTHEQYF. DNA of the CDR3: TGTGCCAGCAGCTCCGAGACAGGGACTCACGAGCAGTACTTC. Supplemented by reference TRBV5-6 and TRBJ2-7, the full variable domain reads DAGVTQSPTHLIKTRGQQVTLRCSPKSGHDTVSWYQQALGQGPQFIFQYYEEEERQRGNFPDRFSGHQFPNYSSELNVNALLLGDSALYLCASSSETGTHEQYFGPGTRLTVT.

A word on this clone: Distinct nucleotide sequences in the sample also encode this CDR3. DNA of the CDR3: TGTGCCAGCAGCCGGACAGGGTCGTACGAGCAGTACGTC. Its translation: CASSRTGSYEQYV. The genes are TRBV6-1 and TRBJ2-7; 8 bases agree with TRBD1. The germline V gene has CDR1 MNHNS and CDR2 SASEGT. This CDR3 has 13 amino acids. The ends lost 6 bases at V and 4 bases at J; junction bases unmatched: 5.

The rearrangement joins TRBV29-1 to TRBJ1-2; 9 bases agree with TRBD1. Germline V CDR1 and CDR2: SQVTM, ANQGSEA. Unmatched junction bases numbered 18, after V lost 6 bases and J lost 7 bases. CDR3 length equals 16 residues. The CDR3 bases are TGCAGCGTCATGGCAACGGTATGGGACAGGGATGGTGGCTACACCTTC. It translates to CSVMATVWDRDGGYTF.

The chain is built from TRBV5-1 and TRBJ2-3, with a tentative D call TRBD2 (7 bases). Trimming took 0 bases from V and 3 from J, leaving 14 bases between them. Germline values: CDR1 SGHRS, CDR2 YFSETQ. The CDR3 extends over 16 amino acids. The CDR3 DNA reads TGCGCCAGCAGCTTGGGAGGGGGAGGGCCGACAGATACGCAGTATTTT. Protein product: CASSLGGGGPTDTQYF.

The V and J genes are TRBV10-2 and TRBJ1-4; 7 bases map to TRBD1. The ends lost 3 bases at V and 7 bases at J; junction bases unmatched: 8. The CDR3 covers 15 residues. CDR1 and CDR2 (germline): WSHSY, SAAADI. The CDR3 sequence is CASSETGDGVEKLFF. In DNA form, the CDR3 reads TGCGCCAGCAGTGAAACAGGGGACGGTGTTGAAAAACTGTTTTTT.

In its sample, this clone was seen a few times. The CDR3 loop reads CATRVGGHYGYTF. CDR3 nucleotides: TGTGCCACCCGGGTGGGGGGGCACTATGGCTACACCTTC. This chain joins TRBV6-5 and TRBJ1-2; a weak D match, TRBD1 (6 bases). The CDR3 has 13 residues. Germline lookup yields CDR1 MNHEY and CDR2 SVGAGI. V was shortened by 10 bases and J by 3 bases, with 15 bases between the two germline ends.

The rearrangement links TRBV18 to TRBJ2-5; possible D gene TRBD2, 5 bases. The CDR3 consists of 13 residues. Germline CDR1 and CDR2: KGHSH and LQKENI. V lost 0 bases and J 3 bases, leaving 5 bases between the germline ends. CDR3 region: CASSPPGKETQYF. The CDR3 DNA follows: TGTGCCAGCTCACCACCCGGGAAAGAGACCCAGTACTTC.

The rearrangement joins TRBV6-5 to TRBJ1-1; tentative D call: TRBD1 (5 bases). Per the germline V gene, CDR1 is MNHEY and CDR2 is SVGAGI. Trimming took off 2 bases at V and 1 base at J, with 11 bases between the two ends. The CDR3 is 15 amino acids. The CDR3 coding sequence is TGTGCCAGCAGTTACGAGTGGGGCGCGAACACTGAAGCTTTCTTT. Translating gives CASSYEWGANTEAFF.

As to this clone: The junction departs from the called germline gene at one end, perhaps through a read error. The chain combines TRBV9 with TRBJ2-7; 8 positions match TRBD2. Germline V gene data show CDR1 as SGDLS and CDR2 as YYNGEE. The CDR3 extends over 15 amino acids. The CDR3 protein is CAGSVSGSFSYEQYF. DNA for the CDR3: TGTGCCGGCAGCGTCAGCGGGAGCTTCTCCTACGAGCAGTACTTC.

This chain links TRBV5-1 with TRBJ2-3; 8 nucleotides match TRBD1. V lost 5 bases to trimming and J lost 6 bases; unmatched junction nucleotides: 5. Germline V CDR1 and CDR2: SGHRS, YFSETQ. There are 13 residues in the CDR3. The CDR3 spells CASRNQGADTQYF. The CDR3 nucleotides are TGCGCCAGCAGAAATCAGGGGGCCGATACGCAGTATTTT. Based on the CDR3 plus reference TRBV5-1 and TRBJ2-3, the full variable domain is KAGVTQTPRYLIKTRGQQVTLSCSPISGHRSVSWYQQTPGQGLQFLFEYFSETQRNKGNFPGRFSGRQFSNSRSEMNVSTLELGDSALYLCASRNQGADTQYFGPGTRLTVL.

This clone was recorded once. The J gene is TRBJ2-3, the V gene TRBV10-3, with 8 bases aligning to TRBD2. The J segment lost 6 bases and the V segment lost 0 bases, leaving 5 bases of the junction unmatched. This CDR3 comprises 15 residues. Germline assignment: CDR1 ENHRY and CDR2 SYGVKD. CDR3 residues: CAISESTGGADTQYF. CDR3 bases: TGTGCCATCAGTGAGTCGACGGGAGGGGCGGATACGCAGTATTTT.

This clone has more than one count but fewer than ten. This chain uses TRBV2 with TRBJ2-5; D is perhaps TRBD1 (6 bases). The tail of the sequence fits TRBJ2-7 better, so the J call may be wrong. There are 13 residues in the CDR3. From germline, CDR1 is SNHLY and CDR2 FYNNEI. Here the CDR3 reads CASRNRVDYEQYF. CDR3 DNA sequence: TGTGCCAGCAGGAACAGGGTTGACTACGAGCAGTACTTC.

A note on this clone: Other DNA variants within this sample encode the same CDR3. V is TRBV10-2 and J is TRBJ2-6; D uncertain. CDR3 length equals 15 residues. Germline lookup yields CDR1 WSHSY and CDR2 SAAADI. Trimming removed 3 bases from V and 1 base from J, with 7 bases in between. CDR3 residues: CASSDPGSGANVLTF. CDR3 in DNA: TGCGCCAGCAGTGATCCCGGGTCTGGGGCCAACGTCCTGACTTTC.